Following are 23 T cell receptor beta chains from one sample sequenced in a study of HIV-infected patients and healthy controls (dated by TCRdb to between 2012 and 2015). Receptor amplification or capture employed 5' RACE. TCRdb shows the sequencer as Illumina MiSeq. The public reads were quality trimmed at Q25 with fastp and then assembled into clones with MiXCR by TCRdb, keeping productive beta chains. Each entry is one CDR3 protein sequence, shown with its most common DNA and genes. For this sample the table gives roughly 68,000 distinct CDR3 sequences, of which roughly a fifth were detected only once. In total, the top ten clones hold over 1.1% of the sample. Sequenced sample: CD4+ T cells from blood. The receptors were sampled from a human donor in good health.

This clonotype showed up just a few times. The chain combines TRBV25-1 with TRBJ1-1; 10 nucleotides line up with TRBD1. Germline loops: CDR1 MGHDK, CDR2 SYGVNS. The CDR3 length is 15 residues. With V trimmed by 4 bases and J by 4 bases, 6 bases remained unmatched. In DNA, the CDR3 is TGTGCCAGCAGTGGGGACAGGGGATCTGGCACTGAAGCTTTCTTT. Protein product: CASSGDRGSGTEAFF.

The sample holds a few counts of this clonotype. This chain joins TRBV20-1 and TRBJ2-1; 8 positions agree with TRBD1. The CDR3 spans 12 residues. V shed 3 bases and J 15 bases; nucleotides not matched to a gene: 10. Germline CDR1 and CDR2: DFQATT and SNEGSKA (reference sequence). The CDR3 loop is CSASPRGLDRFF. The CDR3 DNA follows: TGCAGTGCTAGCCCCAGGGGGCTAGATCGGTTCTTC.

This clonotype was seen only a few times. V usage is TRBV4-3 and J usage is TRBJ1-2; D unclear. V shed 4 bases and J shed 3 bases, with 18 bases lying between them. The CDR3 has 16 amino acids. CDR1 and CDR2 from the germline V gene are LGHNA and YSLEER. For the CDR3, the DNA is TGCGCCAGCAGCCTCCAAAGCTCCCTTATGGACTATGGCTACACCTTC. Its protein product is CASSLQSSLMDYGYTF.

The chain has TRBV7-3 and TRBJ1-2, with a tentative D call TRBD1 (6 bases). CDR1 is SGHTA and CDR2 is FQGTGA in the germline V gene. CDR3 size: 14 residues. V lost 4 bases and J 7 bases, leaving 16 bases between the germline ends. The CDR3 is CASSSGQWAFGYTF. The CDR3 region has the DNA TGTGCCAGCAGCTCCGGACAGTGGGCCTTTGGCTACACCTTC.

CDR3 region: CASRAGTRTDTQYF. For the CDR3, the DNA is TGTGCCAGCAGGGCCGGGACCCGCACAGATACGCAGTATTTT. The chain recombines TRBV2 with TRBJ2-3, with D perhaps given as TRBD1 or TRBD2 (5 bases each). V lost 6 bases and J lost 1, with 11 bases in between. There are 14 residues in the CDR3. CDR1 is SNHLY, CDR2 FYNNEI, per germline.

The chain combines TRBV29-1 with TRBJ1-1; perhaps TRBD1 as D (6 bases). Per the germline V gene, CDR1 is SQVTM and CDR2 is ANQGSEA. The CDR3 length is 13 residues. The V and J ends lost 1 base and 3 bases respectively, with 9 bases between them. CDR3 sequence reads: CSVEGGAYTEAFF. Written as DNA, the CDR3 is TGCAGCGTTGAAGGGGGGGCATACACTGAAGCTTTCTTT.

This clonotype has just a few counts. The gene calls are TRBV30 and TRBJ2-7; D is unclear. The CDR3 length is 11 residues. The V and J ends lost 3 bases and 3 bases respectively, with 6 bases between them. CDR1 and CDR2 from the germline V gene are GTSNPN and SVGIG (reference sequence). The chain's CDR3 is CAWSELYEQYF. DNA for the CDR3: TGTGCCTGGAGCGAACTCTACGAGCAGTACTTC.

This clonotype occurred a few times. The V and J genes are TRBV20-1 and TRBJ1-5, with TRBD1 as a possible D gene (6 bases). This CDR3 contains 15 residues. Germline V gives CDR1 DFQATT, CDR2 SNEGSKA (reference sequence). Trimming removed 6 bases at V and 0 bases at J, with 15 bases between. CDR3 DNA sequence: TGCAGTGCGATTGAGGGGGGCTATAGCAATCAGCCCCAGCATTTT. Amino acids: CSAIEGGYSNQPQHF.

This clonotype showed up many times. J is TRBJ1-1 and V is TRBV4-2; D remains ambiguous. Trimming took 0 bases from V and 3 from J, leaving 8 bases between them. The CDR3 is made up of 14 amino acids. Germline CDR1 and CDR2: LGHNA and YNFKEQ. The CDR3 spells CASSQERADTEAFF. The CDR3 DNA follows: TGTGCCAGCAGCCAAGAAAGGGCCGACACTGAAGCTTTCTTT.

This clonotype was recorded many times. The V gene is TRBV20-1, the J gene TRBJ2-3; D not resolved. V was trimmed by 3 bases and J by 0 bases, leaving 10 bases between them. Germline CDR1 and CDR2: DFQATT and SNEGSKA (reference sequence). The CDR3 has 14 residues. As DNA, the CDR3 is TGCAGTGCTAGGTCTGGCGGTAGCACAGATACGCAGTATTTT. Translated, it gives CSARSGGSTDTQYF.

This clonotype was detected only once. This chain links TRBV4-3 with TRBJ2-1; the D gene could be TRBD1 or TRBD2 (7 bases each). Trimming cost V 0 bases and J 5 bases, with 35 bases left between them. CDR3 length equals 23 residues. Germline V lookup: CDR1 LGHNA, CDR2 YSLEER. The CDR3 sequence is CASSQDYPPGGGLRPQHNNEQFF. CDR3 nucleotides: TGCGCCAGCAGCCAAGATTACCCCCCAGGGGGGGGCCTCCGCCCCCAGCATAACAATGAGCAGTTCTTC.

This clonotype was seen at least ten times. The V call is TRBV2, the J call TRBJ2-1; tentative D call: TRBD1 (6 bases). This CDR3 region has 15 residues. Germline V gene lookup returns CDR1 SNHLY and CDR2 FYNNEI. Trimming pared 5 bases from V and 7 bases from J, leaving 18 bases between. CDR3 sequence reads: CASSPRQVSRNEQFF. CDR3 DNA sequence: TGTGCCAGCAGTCCCCGACAGGTGTCGCGAAATGAGCAGTTCTTC.

In this sample, this clonotype turned up a few times. The rearrangement joins TRBV6-2 or TRBV6-3 to TRBJ1-5, with D hard to call. Looked up from germline, CDR1 is MNHEY and CDR2 is SVGEGT. The CDR3 runs to 15 residues. Trimming left V 7 bases short and J 0 bases short, with 13 bases between. This chain's CDR3 is CASKPGVDSNQPQHF. The CDR3 nucleotides read TGTGCCAGCAAACCAGGAGTGGATAGCAATCAGCCCCAGCATTTT.

The CDR3 DNA sequence: TGTGCCAGCAGTCCCTTTGGAGGGTTGGGCTATGGCTACACCTTC. Translated: CASSPFGGLGYGYTF. The chain couples TRBV27 to TRBJ1-2; no definite D call. The CDR3 totals 15 residues. Germline V gives CDR1 MNHEY, CDR2 SMNVEV (reference sequence). V was pared by 5 bases and J by 4 bases, with 17 bases between.

V is TRBV4-1 and J is TRBJ1-5, with 8 positions matching TRBD1. The junction had 6 bases not matched to a gene; V was cut back by 4 bases and J by 1 base. The CDR3 consists of 16 residues. Germline V gene lookup returns CDR1 MGHRA and CDR2 YSYEKL. The CDR3 loop is CASSRPGGGSNQPQHF. CDR3 coding DNA: TGCGCCAGCAGCCGGCCAGGGGGCGGCAGCAATCAGCCCCAGCATTTT.

The genes are TRBV19 and TRBJ1-2; possible D gene TRBD1, 5 bases. The V gene lost 3 bases and the J gene lost 4 bases, with 9 bases spanning the gap. The germline V gene encodes CDR1 LNHDA and CDR2 SQIVND (reference sequence). The CDR3 runs 13 residues. The CDR3 nucleotides read TGTGCCAGTAGTATGGGGGTCATCTATGGCTACACCTTC. Translation: CASSMGVIYGYTF.

The chain joins TRBV5-4 to TRBJ2-5; 7 nucleotides align to TRBD1. Looked up from germline, CDR1 is SGHNT and CDR2 is YYREEE (reference sequence). CDR3 length: 15 amino acids. Germline trimming cut 7 bases from V and 4 bases from J; bases unmatched to any gene: 13. Here the CDR3 reads CASGSGTARTETQYF. Written as DNA, the CDR3 is TGTGCCAGCGGCTCCGGGACAGCGAGAACAGAGACCCAGTACTTC.

The chain has TRBV3-1 and TRBJ1-4; D not resolved. CDR3 length: 15 amino acids. The V and J ends lost 6 bases and 0 bases respectively, with 11 bases between them. The germline gives CDR1 LGHDT, CDR2 YNNKEL (reference sequence). The CDR3 DNA follows: TGTGCCAGCAGTCTAGTCTCTGCAACTAATGAAAAACTGTTTTTT. Amino acid sequence: CASSLVSATNEKLFF. The whole variable domain, remainder taken from reference TRBV3-1 and TRBJ1-4, is DTAVSQTPKYLVTQMGNDKSIKCEQNLGHDTMYWYKQDSKKFLKIMFSYNNKELIINETVPNRFSPKSPDKAHLNLHINSLELGDSAVYFCASSLVSATNEKLFFGSGTQLSVL.

The V gene is TRBV19, the J gene TRBJ2-3; maybe TRBD2 (6 bases). V lost 3 bases, J lost 0 bases, and 7 bases lay in between. CDR1 is LNHDA, CDR2 SQIVND, per germline (reference sequence). The CDR3 runs to 14 residues. CDR3 protein: CASSMGGSTDTQYF. CDR3 in DNA: TGTGCCAGTAGTATGGGGGGTAGCACAGATACGCAGTATTTT.

The rearrangement uses TRBV4-2 and TRBJ2-1, with TRBD2 matching over 11 bases. The germline V gene has CDR1 LGHNA and CDR2 YNFKEQ. The CDR3 totals 16 residues. Unmatched junction bases numbered 1, after V lost 3 bases and J lost 0 bases. Written as DNA, the CDR3 is TGTGCCAGCAGCCAGGGACTAGCGGACTCCTACAATGAGCAGTTCTTC. Its translation: CASSQGLADSYNEQFF.

This clonotype was picked up many times. The V and J genes are TRBV6-5 and TRBJ1-6; D not resolved. The CDR3 has 14 residues. Germline values: CDR1 MNHEY, CDR2 SVGAGI. V lost 5 bases and J lost 7, with 12 bases in between. The CDR3 coding sequence is TGTGCCAGCAGTGCGACGGGAGCAAATTCACCCCTCCACTTT. Its translation: CASSATGANSPLHF.

This clonotype was observed a handful of times. This rearrangement joins TRBV12-3 or TRBV12-4 to TRBJ2-7; 8 bases fit TRBD2. The CDR3 covers 14 residues. The J segment lost 3 bases and the V segment lost 2 bases, leaving 3 bases of the junction unmatched. This chain's CDR3 is CASSLYGGGYEQYF. The CDR3 DNA sequence: TGTGCCAGCAGTTTATACGGGGGGGGCTACGAGCAGTACTTC.

J is TRBJ2-3 and V is TRBV5-4, with 8 positions matching TRBD2. Per the germline V gene, CDR1 is SGHNT and CDR2 is YYREEE (reference sequence). V lost 1 base and J lost 2; bases outside the gene matches: 6. The CDR3 totals 16 residues. The CDR3 bases are TGTGCCAGCAGCTTGTTCGGTAGCGGGGTCACAGATACGCAGTATTTT. It encodes CASSLFGSGVTDTQYF.